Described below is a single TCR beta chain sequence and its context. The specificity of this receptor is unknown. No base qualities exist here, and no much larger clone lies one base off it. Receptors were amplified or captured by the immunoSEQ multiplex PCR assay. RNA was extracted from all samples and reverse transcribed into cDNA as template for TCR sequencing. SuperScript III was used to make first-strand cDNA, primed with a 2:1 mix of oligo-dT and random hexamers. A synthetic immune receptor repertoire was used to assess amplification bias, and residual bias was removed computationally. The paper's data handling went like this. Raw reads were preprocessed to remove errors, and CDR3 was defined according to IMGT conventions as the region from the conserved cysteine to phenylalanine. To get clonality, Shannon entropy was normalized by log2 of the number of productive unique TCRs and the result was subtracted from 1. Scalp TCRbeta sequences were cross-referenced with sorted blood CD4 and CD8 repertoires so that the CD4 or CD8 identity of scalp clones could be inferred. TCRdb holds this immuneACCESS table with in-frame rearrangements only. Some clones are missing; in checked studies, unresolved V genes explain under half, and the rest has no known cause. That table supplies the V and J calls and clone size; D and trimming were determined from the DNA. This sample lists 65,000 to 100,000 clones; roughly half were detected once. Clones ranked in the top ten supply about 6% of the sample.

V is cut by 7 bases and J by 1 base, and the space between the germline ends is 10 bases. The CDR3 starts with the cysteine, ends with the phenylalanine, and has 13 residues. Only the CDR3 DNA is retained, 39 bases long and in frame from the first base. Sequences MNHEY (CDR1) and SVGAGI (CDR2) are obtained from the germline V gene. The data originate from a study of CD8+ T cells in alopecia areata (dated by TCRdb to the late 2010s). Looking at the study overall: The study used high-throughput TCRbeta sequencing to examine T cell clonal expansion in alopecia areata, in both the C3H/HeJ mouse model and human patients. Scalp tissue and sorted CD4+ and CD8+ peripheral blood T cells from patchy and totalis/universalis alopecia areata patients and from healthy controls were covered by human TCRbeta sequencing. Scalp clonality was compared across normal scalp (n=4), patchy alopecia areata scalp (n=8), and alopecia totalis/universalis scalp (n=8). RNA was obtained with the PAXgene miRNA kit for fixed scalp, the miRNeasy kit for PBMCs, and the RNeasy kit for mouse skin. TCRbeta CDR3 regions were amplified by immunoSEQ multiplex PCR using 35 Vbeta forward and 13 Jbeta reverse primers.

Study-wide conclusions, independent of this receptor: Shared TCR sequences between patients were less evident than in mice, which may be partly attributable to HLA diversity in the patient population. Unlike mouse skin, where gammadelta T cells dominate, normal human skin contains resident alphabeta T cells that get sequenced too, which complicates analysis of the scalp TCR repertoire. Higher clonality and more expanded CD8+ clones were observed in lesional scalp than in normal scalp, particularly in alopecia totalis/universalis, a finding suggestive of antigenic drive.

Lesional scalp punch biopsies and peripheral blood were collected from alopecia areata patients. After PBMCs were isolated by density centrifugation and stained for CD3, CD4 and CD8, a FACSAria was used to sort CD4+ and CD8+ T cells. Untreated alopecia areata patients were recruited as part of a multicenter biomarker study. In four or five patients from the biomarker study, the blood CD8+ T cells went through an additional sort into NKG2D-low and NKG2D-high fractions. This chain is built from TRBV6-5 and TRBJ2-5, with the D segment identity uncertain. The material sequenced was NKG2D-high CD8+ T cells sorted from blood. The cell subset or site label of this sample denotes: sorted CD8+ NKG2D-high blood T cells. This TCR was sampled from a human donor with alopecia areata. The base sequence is TGTGCCAGCACCTTCGACCCCCAAGAGACCCAGTACTTC. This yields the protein CASTFDPQETQYF.